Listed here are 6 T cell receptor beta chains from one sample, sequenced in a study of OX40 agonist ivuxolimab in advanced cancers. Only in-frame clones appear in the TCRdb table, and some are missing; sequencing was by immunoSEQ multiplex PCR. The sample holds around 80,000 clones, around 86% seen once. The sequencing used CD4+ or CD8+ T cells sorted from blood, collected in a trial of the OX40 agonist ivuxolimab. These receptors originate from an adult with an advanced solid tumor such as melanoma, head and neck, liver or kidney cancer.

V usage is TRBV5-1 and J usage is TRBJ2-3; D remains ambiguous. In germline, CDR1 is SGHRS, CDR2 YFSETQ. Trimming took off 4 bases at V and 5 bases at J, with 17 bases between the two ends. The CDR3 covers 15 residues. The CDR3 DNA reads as TGCGCCAGCAGCCCTAAAAATATATACGGAGATACGCAGTATTTT. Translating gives CASSPKNIYGDTQYF. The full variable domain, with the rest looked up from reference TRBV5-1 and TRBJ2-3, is KAGVTQTPRYLIKTRGQQVTLSCSPISGHRSVSWYQQTPGQGLQFLFEYFSETQRNKGNFPGRFSGRQFSNSRSEMNVSTLELGDSALYLCASSPKNIYGDTQYFGPGTRLTVL.

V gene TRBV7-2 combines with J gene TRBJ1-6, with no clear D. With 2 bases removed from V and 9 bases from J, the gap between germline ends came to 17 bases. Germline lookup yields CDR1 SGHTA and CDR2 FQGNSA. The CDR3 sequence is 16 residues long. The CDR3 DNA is TGTGCCAGCAGCTTAAATCGGGGATCAATAGGTTCACCCCTCCACTTT. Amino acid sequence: CASSLNRGSIGSPLHF.

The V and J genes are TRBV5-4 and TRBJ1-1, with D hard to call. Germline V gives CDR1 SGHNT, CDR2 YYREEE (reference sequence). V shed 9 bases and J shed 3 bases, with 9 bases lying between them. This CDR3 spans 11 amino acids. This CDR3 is CATLQDTEAFF. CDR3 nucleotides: TGTGCCACCCTGCAAGACACTGAAGCTTTCTTT.

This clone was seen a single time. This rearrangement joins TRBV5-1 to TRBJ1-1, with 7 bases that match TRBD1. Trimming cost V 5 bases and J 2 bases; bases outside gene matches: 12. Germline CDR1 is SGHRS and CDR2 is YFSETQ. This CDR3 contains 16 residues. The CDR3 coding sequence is TGCGCCAGCAGTAGGGGGTCGGACAGGAAAAACACTGAAGCTTTCTTT. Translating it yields CASSRGSDRKNTEAFF. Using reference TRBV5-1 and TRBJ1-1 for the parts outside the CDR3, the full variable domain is KAGVTQTPRYLIKTRGQQVTLSCSPISGHRSVSWYQQTPGQGLQFLFEYFSETQRNKGNFPGRFSGRQFSNSRSEMNVSTLELGDSALYLCASSRGSDRKNTEAFFGQGTRLTVV.

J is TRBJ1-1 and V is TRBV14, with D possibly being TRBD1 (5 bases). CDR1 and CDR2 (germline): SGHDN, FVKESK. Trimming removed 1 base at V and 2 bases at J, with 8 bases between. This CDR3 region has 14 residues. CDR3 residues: CASSQAGSNTEAFF. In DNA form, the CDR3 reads TGTGCCAGCAGCCAAGCAGGGTCAAACACTGAAGCTTTCTTT.

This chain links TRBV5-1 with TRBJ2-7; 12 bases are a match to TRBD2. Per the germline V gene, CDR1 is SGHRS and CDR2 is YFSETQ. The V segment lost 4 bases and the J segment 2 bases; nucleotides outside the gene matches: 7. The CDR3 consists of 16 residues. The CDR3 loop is CASSQALAGGAYEQYF. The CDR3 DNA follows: TGCGCCAGCAGCCAAGCCCTAGCGGGAGGGGCCTACGAGCAGTACTTC.